The text below deals with one T cell receptor (beta chain). The antigen it recognizes is unknown. No base-level quality is on record; no much larger clone is a single base apart. The sample is drawn from a study of cytomegalovirus exposure and HLA in healthy donors (dated by TCRdb to about 2017). A note on the overall study: An earlier analysis of roughly 570 of the donors reported 276 Gb of sequence data and 95 million to 140 million unique TCR beta sequences obtained from about 200 million T cells. Every discovery cohort repertoire had been produced on one sequencing platform. Because of strong linkage in the cohort, roughly five DR-DQ haplotypes were treated as single units for association and clustering. Rather than drawing on any new phenotypic data, the later analysis identified candidate immune exposures from TCR beta sequences and the way those sequences occurred across donors. The study combined high-throughput TCR immunosequencing, statistical association of individual TCRs with disease status, and machine learning to predict cytomegalovirus infection status. Using immunosequencing, the study profiled T cell repertoires from 666 subjects and related those repertoires to cytomegalovirus serostatus. To study patterns of TCR occurrence, a later analysis re-analyzed previously published TCR beta repertoires from 550 to 800 donors and added high-resolution HLA genotyping. Among around 400 genotyped donors of the cohort, an average of approximately 240,000 unique TCR beta nucleotide sequences were sequenced per donor, roughly a sixth of them non-productive. The aim of the study was to test whether cataloging public T cell receptors could identify signatures of past pathogen exposure. HLA typing included class I and class II loci at four-digit resolution. Typing coverage varied by locus: roughly 620-640 donors for A, B, C, DRB1 and DQB1; around 560 for DQA1; more than 600 for DPA1; around 490 for DPB1. Of the roughly 410 genotyped donors, less than 85% were placed in the genetic ancestry cluster associated with self-reported Caucasian donors. To decide whether each TCR beta V gene segment behaved as functional or pseudogenic, an earlier analysis of some 600 of the donors relied on high-throughput TCR beta sequencing. Alongside the repertoire data, information on donor age, sex, ethnicity and CMV serostatus was compiled. About 310 gigabases of sequencing data and approximately 85 million unique TCR sequences were included in an early release covering 500 to 750 HLA-typed donors. Genome-wide SNP genotypes for about 55% of the roughly 670 donors were used in a later genetic analysis, which treated that subset as a discovery cohort. Along with the approximately 700-subject first cohort, a separate validation cohort of over a hundred different subjects was used.

Looking up the germline V gene yields CDR1 MDHEN and CDR2 SYDVKM. The CDR3 sequence holds 13 residues, the cysteine and phenylalanine included. Of the read, only the CDR3 DNA is kept; its 39 bases are in frame from base 1. Relative to germline, V is missing 6 bases and J is missing 3 bases, with 4 bases of the junction outside any gene match. The paper as a whole reports these results and caveats: When HLA alleles, especially DR and DQ, strongly co-occurred, attributing TCR associations to individual alleles was difficult. Several of the top co-occurrence clusters appeared to be linked to parvovirus B19, influenza, CMV and Epstein-Barr virus, according to a later analysis. An earlier analysis of several hundred of the donors showed that most TCR beta V segments appeared in productive rearrangements either about 87% or about 30% of the time, which broadly matched IMGT annotations. Correlated functional status among segregating V segments might be attributable to linkage disequilibrium, but an unknown experimental factor could not be ruled out. About 15 rarely observed V segments, including chromosome 9 orphons, were excluded from the earlier analysis of about 610 of the donors because counts were too low. A cluster of highly shared sequence variants was judged likely to represent a technical artifact of the sequencing pipeline. In a later analysis, most CMV-associated TCR beta chains were found to appear HLA-restricted, with HLA associations seemingly driven largely by CMV exposure. The cohort was sequenced for TCR beta chains only, and without alpha or paired-chain data the features that could be detected were limited. At a false discovery rate of 0.05, a later analysis linked some 18,000 TCR beta sequences to specific HLA alleles. CMV serostatus was the only immune exposure information available for the cohort. According to a later genetic analysis, donors in an Asian-associated ancestry cluster had fewer N-insertions in productive TCRs than the approximately 710-donor mean. The classifier was reported to diagnose cytomegalovirus status with high specificity and sensitivity in both the original and validation cohorts. The authors suggested that the approach could potentially be generalized to other disease states and immunological phenotypes. In vitro tests confirmed that three of the cytomegalovirus-associated TCR beta chains recognize cytomegalovirus antigens. Because HLA typing was missing for some donors at each locus, association tests included only the typed subset. In a later analysis, HLA-associated TCR beta chains showed more clonal expansion and lower generation probabilities than non-associated chains that were equally common. According to a later analysis, TCR association rates differed among HLA loci, with DRB1 alleles showing the most associated TCRs and HLA-C alleles showing the fewest. A further reported finding was that TCR beta sequences accurately predicted the HLA-A and HLA-B alleles for most subjects in the first cohort. In the study, some 160 TCR beta chains were listed as associated with cytomegalovirus. Most TCR sequences were observed very rarely across donors, whereas some public TCRs were present in many individuals. The 87-base-pair reads could not distinguish some IMGT-functional V segments, including TRBV6-2 and TRBV6-3, so those segments were excluded. The presence/absence analyses assumed that sequencing depth was roughly uniform across donors, and that assumption may not be true. V-gene and J-gene trimming of TCR beta chains was associated with a missense DCLRE1C variant in a later genetic analysis, and the association was replicated in an independent cohort.

Library method: the immunoSEQ multiplex PCR assay. A mixture of 60 forward primers for TCR Vbeta segments and 13 reverse primers for TCR Jbeta segments was used in the multiplex PCR. Amplification of the CDR3 region of rearranged TCR beta genes was performed with a multiplex PCR assay on genomic DNA. On the Illumina HiSeq System, the amplified TCR beta libraries were sequenced as 87-base-pair reads. The original pipeline was this. A later analysis tallied around 82 million unique TCR beta chains across the 666 repertoires, and around 9.9 million of those chains were shared by two or more donors. To remove PCR and sequencing errors, raw reads were error-corrected and collapsed into unique sequences using a nearest-neighbor algorithm that merged closely related sequences. Alignment of CDR3 sequences to IMGT reference sequences was used to assign V, D and J gene segments. For a sequence to be retained, a match of at least six nucleotides to both a V gene segment and a J gene segment was required. Rearrangements were classified as productive when the CDR3 lacked stop codons and remained in frame with V and J, and all other rearrangements were classified as non-productive. CDR3 was defined by IMGT convention, running from the second conserved V-encoded cysteine to the conserved J-encoded phenylalanine. Sequences without an unambiguous match to a single V gene segment were excluded from the earlier analysis of approximately 600 of the donors. An earlier analysis of fewer than 650 of the donors classified V segments as functional when productive rearrangements were above 56.7% and as segregating when the standard deviation between donors was above 5%. To diagnose cytomegalovirus status from the catalog of TCR beta chain sequences, a statistical classification framework was built. In a later analysis, V and J genes were assigned by comparing TCR nucleotide sequences against IMGT/GENE-DB human TR gene sequences. In a later analysis, CDR3 sequences and most-parsimonious VDJ recombination scenarios were assigned using the TCRdist pipeline. A later analysis defined each TCR beta chain by its CDR3 amino acid sequence plus V-gene family, and excluded reads lacking a unique V-gene family. A later analysis removed roughly 590 highly shared, low-generation-probability nucleotide sequences to deal with suspected cross-contamination and a sequencing artifact. In a later analysis, a clonal expansion index was calculated for each public chain from normalized within-repertoire ranks of inferred template counts. A later analysis computed generation probabilities with a VDJ recombination model fitted to out-of-frame rearrangements, and checked the results against IGoR. In a later analysis, hypergeometric tests were used to score TCR-TCR, TCR-HLA and TCR-CMV co-occurrence, with a repertoire-size bias correction applied to TCR pairs. False discovery rates were estimated in a later analysis by permuting HLA or CMV assignments 20 times. In a later analysis, co-occurring TCRs were grouped using DBSCAN, and TCRdist sequence similarity was added for clustering within HLA-allele-positive subsets. Co-occurrence clustering excluded repertoires with fewer than 30,000 or more than 120,000 public chains, plus five with anomalous nucleotide sharing. TCRdb's version of the immuneACCESS table is confined to in-frame rearrangements and falls short of the full clone set. An unresolved V gene accounts for under half of the shortfall where checked; the remainder is of unknown origin. For V, J and clone size, that table is used; D and trimming come from the DNA. Across this sample there are approximately 90,000 clones, with approximately 76% seen only once. Around 1.4% of the sample is taken by the ten largest.

The cohort consisted of 666 healthy bone marrow donors. All cohort members were sampled while nominally healthy, although unrecorded immune exposures were likely present. The donor was CMV seronegative and belonged to the group of 352 seronegative cohort members. A peripheral blood sample was collected from each donor, and TCR beta sequencing was performed on peripheral blood mononuclear cells. The Qiagen DNeasy Blood Extraction Kit was used to extract genomic DNA from the blood cell samples. The TCR sequence derives from a male donor in good health and CMV-seronegative. This chain joins TRBV28 to TRBJ2-7; 8 of the junction bases match TRBD1. What was sequenced was PBMCs. The DNA is TGTGCCAGCAGAACCGGGACAGGCTACGAGCAGTACTTC. Its translation reads: CASRTGTGYEQYF.